What follows are 22 T cell receptor beta chains derived from one specimen sequenced in a study of blood T cell repertoires in COVID-19. TCRdb's copy holds only in-frame clones and misses some; the assay was immunoSEQ multiplex PCR. The sample shows some 170,000 clones, 87% of them seen only once. The source material was peripheral blood. Receptor source: a woman aged 70-85 years with COVID-19, enrolled during active disease.

CDR3 coding DNA: TGTGCCAGTAGTGGCCCGGGGACAGGGGGCCGGCAGCCCCAGCATTTT. Translated: CASSGPGTGGRQPQHF. V is TRBV19 and J is TRBJ1-5, with 12 bases identical to TRBD1. Trimming at V came to 5 bases and at J to 7 bases, leaving 9 bases not matched to a gene. CDR1 LNHDA and CDR2 SQIVND come from the germline V gene (reference sequence). CDR3 length: 16 residues.

The chain combines TRBV10-3 with TRBJ2-7; 11 bases map to TRBD2. The V and J ends lost 2 bases and 1 base, in that order; junction bases with no gene match: 4. Germline CDR1 and CDR2: ENHRY and SYGVKD. There are 16 residues in the CDR3. CDR3 amino acids: CAISETRLAGSYEQYF. The CDR3, as DNA: TGTGCCATCAGTGAGACCAGACTAGCGGGATCCTACGAGCAGTACTTC.

This clone was observed once. The chain is built from TRBV19 and TRBJ2-1; D gene ambiguous. Germline V gives CDR1 LNHDA, CDR2 SQIVND (reference sequence). V was cut by 6 bases and J by 0 bases, with 3 bases left in between. The CDR3 spans 12 residues. DNA for the CDR3: TGTGCCAGTAGCAACTCCTACAATGAGCAGTTCTTC. As protein: CASSNSYNEQFF.

The J gene is TRBJ2-3, the V gene TRBV5-4; TRBD2 matches at 7 bases. This CDR3 has 16 amino acids. Germline V gene data show CDR1 as SGHNT and CDR2 as YYREEE (reference sequence). Trimming cost V 0 bases and J 5 bases; bases outside gene matches: 9. CDR3 DNA: TGTGCCAGCAGCTTGGAAATGGGAGGGCGGATAGATACGCAGTATTTT. Protein product: CASSLEMGGRIDTQYF.

The chain uses TRBV3-1 (or the pseudogene TRBV3-2) and TRBJ2-3; 9 nucleotides agree with TRBD2. The CDR3 sequence is 17 residues long. Per germline, CDR1 LGHDT and CDR2 YNNKEL (reference sequence). V trimming: 2 bases; J trimming: 0 bases; junction bases outside the gene matches: 6. CDR3 bases: TGTGCCAGCAGCCAATCGTATAGCGGGAGTAGCACAGATACGCAGTATTTT. Translation gives CASSQSYSGSSTDTQYF.

This sequence joins TRBV27 and TRBJ2-7; 8 nucleotides align to TRBD2. The CDR3 consists of 15 residues. J gave up 0 bases and V 7 bases, and 8 bases lay outside the gene matches. Germline CDR1 reads MNHEY; CDR2 reads SMNVEV (reference sequence). The CDR3 spells CASTQIAGNSYEQYF. Here the CDR3 DNA reads TGTGCCAGCACCCAAATAGCGGGAAACTCCTACGAGCAGTACTTC.

In DNA form, the CDR3 reads TGTGCCAGCAGCCGGGACAGTCTTTCCCCTGGGGCCAACGTCCTGACTTTC. Translating gives CASSRDSLSPGANVLTF. The chain couples TRBV7-9 to TRBJ2-6; TRBD1 matches at 7 bases. The trim removed 5 bases at V and 2 bases at J, leaving 9 bases unmatched. Germline assignment: CDR1 SEHNR and CDR2 FQNEAQ (reference sequence). The CDR3 is 17 residues long.

The V call is TRBV27, the J call TRBJ2-3; 10 positions match TRBD2. Looked up from germline, CDR1 is MNHEY and CDR2 is SMNVEV (reference sequence). Trimming at V came to 5 bases and at J to 0 bases, leaving 8 bases not matched to a gene. The CDR3 spans 17 residues. CDR3 protein: CASSLTSGHSSTDTQYF. In DNA form, the CDR3 reads TGTGCCAGCAGTCTGACTAGCGGGCACTCTAGCACAGATACGCAGTATTTT.

The rearrangement links TRBV12-2 to TRBJ2-3; the table calls TRBD2, which could not be checked here. TRBV12-2 counts as a pseudogene. The CDR3 has 16 residues. The chain's CDR3 is CASRFPFSGDTDTQYF. CDR3 nucleotides: TGTGCAAGTCGCTTTCCGTTTAGCGGGGACACAGATACGCAGTATTTT.

The V call is TRBV3-1 (or the pseudogene TRBV3-2), the J call TRBJ1-4, with D uncertain. This CDR3 is built from 18 residues. Germline assignment: CDR1 LGHDT and CDR2 YNNKEL (reference sequence). V lost 1 base and J 4 bases, leaving 19 bases between the germline ends. The CDR3 bases are TGTGCCAGCAGCCAAGTGTCGCCGGAGGCCGCCAATAATGAAAAACTGTTTTTT. Its translation is CASSQVSPEAANNEKLFF.

The V gene is TRBV7-9, the J gene TRBJ1-1; D uncertain. In germline, CDR1 is SEHNR, CDR2 FQNEAQ (reference sequence). Trimming took off 5 bases at V and 7 bases at J, with 11 bases between the two ends. The CDR3 consists of 12 residues. This chain's CDR3 is CASSATQNEAFF. CDR3 coding DNA: TGTGCCAGCAGCGCAACCCAGAATGAAGCTTTCTTT.

V gene TRBV10-3 combines with J gene TRBJ1-1; a possible D gene is TRBD1 (6 bases). Germline CDR1 is ENHRY and CDR2 is SYGVKD. The germline V and J ends were trimmed by 2 bases and 1 base, with 14 bases remaining between them. CDR3 length: 16 residues. The CDR3 sequence is CAISEAQGLGNTEAFF. The CDR3 bases are TGTGCCATCAGTGAGGCTCAGGGGTTGGGGAACACTGAAGCTTTCTTT.

The chain combines TRBV4-1 with TRBJ2-6; 7 positions match TRBD1. Trimming removed 1 base from V and 2 bases from J; junction bases left unmatched: 8. The CDR3 length is 18 residues. In germline, CDR1 is MGHRA, CDR2 YSYEKL. The CDR3 DNA follows: TGCGCCAGCAGCCAAGGCGCGACAGGGCTAACTGGGGCCAACGTCCTGACTTTC. Protein sequence: CASSQGATGLTGANVLTF.

This chain uses TRBV11-3 with TRBJ2-1; 12 bases align to TRBD2. Per germline, CDR1 SGHNT and CDR2 YENEEA. The CDR3 loop spans 16 amino acids. V was pared by 6 bases and J by 0 bases, with 3 bases of the junction left unmatched. CDR3 bases: TGTGCCAGCAGAGGACTAGCGGGATACTCCTACAATGAGCAGTTCTTC. The encoded protein is CASRGLAGYSYNEQFF. Full variable domain (rest looked up from reference TRBV11-3 and TRBJ2-1): EAGVVQSPRYKIIEKKQPVAFWCNPISGHNTLYWYLQNLGQGPELLIRYENEEAVDDSQLPKDRFSAERLKGVDSTLKIQPAELGDSAVYLCASRGLAGYSYNEQFFGPGTRLTVL.

The rearrangement joins TRBV29-1 to TRBJ1-5, with 8 positions matching TRBD1. The V and J ends lost 5 bases and 7 bases, in that order; junction bases with no gene match: 7. This CDR3 has 13 amino acids. Germline values: CDR1 SQVTM, CDR2 ANQGSEA. The chain's CDR3 is CSVQTGAEQPQHF. CDR3 coding DNA: TGCAGCGTTCAGACAGGGGCCGAGCAGCCCCAGCATTTT. The full variable domain, rest sourced from reference TRBV29-1 and TRBJ1-5, is SAVISQKPSRDICQRGTSLTIQCQVDSQVTMMFWYRQQPGQSLTLIATANQGSEATYESGFVIDKFPISRPNLTFSTLTVSNMSPEDSSIYLCSVQTGAEQPQHFGDGTRLSIL.

The J gene is TRBJ2-3, the V gene TRBV25-1; 11 bases align to TRBD2. Germline CDR1 MGHDK, CDR2 SYGVNS. V lost 6 bases and J lost 6; bases outside the gene matches: 8. The CDR3 contains 15 residues. The CDR3 here is CASSLGTSGADTQYF. The CDR3 nucleotides read TGTGCCAGCAGCTTAGGGACTAGCGGAGCGGATACGCAGTATTTT.

V gene TRBV11-3 combines with J gene TRBJ2-3, with 9 bases fitting TRBD1. J lost 2 bases, V lost 5 bases, and 11 bases had no gene match. The germline V gene has CDR1 SGHNT and CDR2 YENEEA. The length of the CDR3 is 17 residues. The CDR3 here is CASSKRTGTGSTDTQYF. The CDR3 nucleotides read TGTGCCAGCAGCAAACGGACCGGGACAGGGTCCACAGATACGCAGTATTTT.

The chain recombines TRBV28 with TRBJ1-2; D is unresolved. V gave up 5 bases and J gave up 8 bases, with 21 bases separating them. Germline V gives CDR1 MDHEN, CDR2 SYDVKM. This CDR3 is 15 amino acids long. The CDR3 protein is CASSPPGRVIGGYTF. CDR3 bases: TGTGCCAGCAGTCCCCCCGGGCGGGTAATCGGGGGCTACACCTTC.

This clone appeared a few times. The chain combines TRBV14 with TRBJ1-3; D gene unclear. The germline V and J ends were trimmed by 1 base and 3 bases, with 10 bases remaining between them. The CDR3 length is 15 residues. Per germline, CDR1 SGHDN and CDR2 FVKESK. The CDR3 DNA is TGTGCCAGCAGCCAAGTTAGCAGTTTTGGAAACACCATATATTTT. Its protein is CASSQVSSFGNTIYF.

The CDR3 DNA reads as TGTGCCAGCAGCACTCAATACGAGCAGTACTTC. This gives the protein CASSTQYEQYF. The rearrangement links TRBV7-9 to TRBJ2-7; D is uncertain. Germline CDR1 SEHNR, CDR2 FQNEAQ (reference sequence). This CDR3 has 11 residues. Trimming cost V 5 bases and J 4 bases, with 6 bases left between them. The full variable domain, completed using reference TRBV7-9 and TRBJ2-7, is DTGVSQNPRHKITKRGQNVTFRCDPISEHNRLYWYRQTLGQGPEFLTYFQNEAQLEKSRLLSDRFSAERPKGSFSTLEIQRTEQGDSAMYLCASSTQYEQYFGPGTRLTVT.

J is TRBJ1-2 and V is TRBV28, with TRBD1 identical over 8 bases. The CDR3 is 14 amino acids. Germline CDR1 reads MDHEN; CDR2 reads SYDVKM. With V trimmed by 5 bases and J by 0 bases, 2 bases remained unmatched. For the CDR3, the DNA is TGTGCCAGCAGTCGACAGGGGCCTAACTATGGCTACACCTTC. Residues: CASSRQGPNYGYTF.

To note about this clone: This specimen includes other DNA sequences encoding the same CDR3. The chain is built from TRBV18 and TRBJ2-7; 9 bases are a match to TRBD2. After removal of 3 bases from V and 3 bases from J, the junction contained 0 bases not matched to a gene. The CDR3 contains 13 residues. The V gene's germline CDR1 is KGHSH and CDR2 LQKENI. The CDR3 region is CASSPTSGYEQYF. For the CDR3, the DNA is TGTGCCAGCTCACCGACTAGCGGCTACGAGCAGTACTTC.